This T cell receptor beta chain appears in the sequencing data of a study of blood T cell repertoires in COVID-19. Study-level background: Both acute and convalescent COVID-19 samples were obtained from the United States, Italy and Spain. T cells, B-cell-depleted T cells, or PBMCs supplied cDNA or gDNA.

The CDR3 is 17 amino acids. As originally analysed: Estimation of nucleated cell counts relied on the amplification of reference gene primers. Libraries were prepared by immunoSEQ multiplex PCR; TCRdb keeps only in-frame clonotypes and omits some of them. The D gene and trimming were derived from the DNA, and the V and J assignments and clone size from that table. The profile covers 200,000 or so clones, with around nine tenths appearing a single time and roughly 2.5% taken by the ten largest. This clone was detected ten times or more. Material: peripheral blood. The TCR comes from a woman aged 55-70 years with acute or convalescent COVID-19. The chain employs TRBV12-2 and TRBJ2-4; the table's D call of TRBD1 was not tested on the DNA. TRBV12-2 is assigned pseudogene status. Here the CDR3 reads CASRWPRDREGKNIQYF. In DNA, the CDR3 is TGTGCAAGTCGCTGGCCGAGGGACAGGGAGGGCAAAAACATTCAGTACTTC.